This T cell receptor (beta chain) came from a study of blood T cell repertoires in COVID-19. The wider study: Acute and convalescent COVID-19 samples came from the United States, Italy and Spain. Sample material is recorded as cDNA or gDNA derived from T cells, B-cell-depleted T cells, or PBMCs.

In the source study's methods: Estimates of nucleated cell counts were drawn from the amplification of reference gene primers. The method was immunoSEQ multiplex PCR; TCRdb's version includes in-frame clones alone and lacks a portion of them. Clone size and the V and J calls come from that table; the DNA yielded D and trimming. The profile covers some 80,000 clones, with roughly four fifths appearing a single time and around 20% taken by the ten largest. Germline V gene data show CDR1 as MNHEY and CDR2 as SMNVEV (reference sequence). CDR3 size: 16 residues. The J segment lost 7 bases and the V segment lost 5 bases, leaving 14 bases of the junction unmatched.

This chain links TRBV27 with TRBJ2-5, with 9 bases aligning to TRBD2. This TCR was sampled from a woman aged 80 or over with active or convalescent COVID-19. Sequencing used peripheral blood. The CDR3 spells CASSILTSGGGWTQYF. CDR3 nucleotides: TGTGCCAGCAGTATTCTGACTAGCGGCGGGGGCTGGACCCAGTACTTC.